The clone carrying this T cell receptor (beta chain) was recorded a few times. This entry belongs to a study of T-cell memory formation after mild COVID-19. TCRdb analysed the 5' RACE reads with MiXCR anew, one entry per CDR3 protein. The sample has 450,000 to 700,000 distinct CDR3 sequences; under 20% are singletons. The ends were cut back, 3 bases at V and 5 bases at J, with 17 bases in the middle. Germline V lookup: CDR1 SGHAT, CDR2 FQNNGV. This CDR3 spans 16 amino acids. The genes are TRBV11-2 and TRBJ2-1, with D possibly being TRBD2 (5 bases). The specimen sequenced was PBMCs or a T cell subset sorted from them (not recorded which). This sequence originates from an adult woman who had mild COVID-19 (a few samples of this study predate the infection). Cell type and time point are not known. This CDR3 is CASSFGGLAANNEQFF. CDR3 DNA: TGTGCCAGCAGCTTCGGCGGTCTAGCAGCGAACAATGAGCAGTTCTTC.